The 19 T cell receptor beta chains given below trace back to one sample, sequenced in a study of a mutant IDH1 vaccine in newly diagnosed glioma. Assay used: immunoSEQ multiplex PCR; TCRdb lists only in-frame clones, some missing. The top ten clones hold 20% to 25% of a sample with 25,000 to 30,000 clones, approximately 88% of them seen once. This sample's time point: week 5, during vaccination. Each dose of the vaccine consisted of 300 ug of mutant IDH1 20-mer peptide, with topical imiquimod. Their recognized antigens are unknown. Sequences were derived from PBMCs, sampled from a glioma patient whose treatment included an IDH1 peptide vaccine. The receptors were gathered from a man aged 18 to 29 with glioma.

V is TRBV18 and J is TRBJ1-1; D remains ambiguous. Deletions cut 3 bases from V and 2 bases from J, with 7 bases between. The CDR3 is made up of 13 amino acids. The germline V gene has CDR1 KGHSH and CDR2 LQKENI. The CDR3 reads CASSPSTNTEAFF. The CDR3 region has the DNA TGTGCCAGCTCACCCTCGACAAACACTGAAGCTTTCTTT.

The chain joins TRBV18 to TRBJ2-5; D is unresolved. The V gene's germline CDR1 is KGHSH and CDR2 LQKENI. Trimming cost V 5 bases and J 5 bases, with 6 bases left between them. The CDR3 covers 11 residues. The CDR3 DNA reads TGTGCCAGCTCAAGACTGGAGACCCAGTACTTC. This sequence encodes CASSRLETQYF.

V gene TRBV7-2 combines with J gene TRBJ2-5, with TRBD1 identical over 10 bases. The V segment lost 5 bases and the J segment 5 bases; nucleotides outside the gene matches: 5. CDR3 length equals 14 residues. Germline V gives CDR1 SGHTA, CDR2 FQGNSA. CDR3 region: CASSRDRGRETQYF. The CDR3 coding sequence is TGTGCCAGCAGCCGGGACAGGGGTAGGGAGACCCAGTACTTC.

This clone was seen a single time. This chain joins TRBV30 and TRBJ1-4, with D perhaps TRBD1 (6 bases). V lost 1 base, J lost 10 bases, and 16 bases lay in between. This CDR3 comprises 14 residues. Germline V gene lookup returns CDR1 GTSNPN and CDR2 SVGIG (reference sequence). The CDR3, as DNA: TGTGCCTGGAGTGAGACCCCCGGGACAAGAAAACTGTTTTTT. Its translation is CAWSETPGTRKLFF.

V usage is TRBV30 and J usage is TRBJ2-4; unclear D gene. The V end lost 3 bases, the J end lost 12 bases, and 15 bases lay between the germline ends. Germline lookup yields CDR1 GTSNPN and CDR2 SVGIG (reference sequence). The CDR3 has 12 amino acids. CDR3 amino acids: CAWRASGRSQYF. The CDR3 DNA follows: TGTGCCTGGAGGGCCTCTGGGCGGTCTCAGTACTTC.

This clone appeared a few times. The rearrangement uses TRBV7-2 and TRBJ1-5; 8 bases are a match to TRBD1. The CDR3 runs 13 residues. The V gene end was trimmed by 5 bases and the J gene end by 6 bases; junction bases not matched to a gene: 3. CDR1 is SGHTA and CDR2 is FQGNSA in the germline V gene. In nucleotides, the CDR3 is TGTGCCAGCAGCCCTACAGGGGGTCAGCCCCAGCATTTT. Translating gives CASSPTGGQPQHF.

The chain is built from TRBV15 and TRBJ1-6; D is undetermined. Germline CDR1 reads LNHNV; CDR2 reads YYDKDF (reference sequence). The ends were cut back, 8 bases at V and 5 bases at J, with 10 bases in the middle. This CDR3 contains 13 residues. The CDR3 protein is CATAYHNNSPLHF. The CDR3 DNA is TGTGCCACCGCCTACCATAATAATTCACCCCTCCACTTT.

V gene TRBV6-6 combines with J gene TRBJ1-5; the match to TRBD1 covers 11 bases. Germline CDR1 and CDR2: MNHNY and SVGAGI (reference sequence). V lost 5 bases and J lost 5; bases outside the gene matches: 5. CDR3 length: 15 amino acids. Here the CDR3 reads CASSAWDRGDQPQHF. Here the CDR3 DNA reads TGTGCCAGCAGTGCGTGGGACAGGGGGGATCAGCCCCAGCATTTT.

V gene TRBV5-8 combines with J gene TRBJ1-1; TRBD1 might be the D (6 bases). The CDR3 is 14 amino acids. The V gene's germline CDR1 is SGHTS and CDR2 YDEGEE. V was cut by 0 bases and J by 6 bases, with 12 bases left in between. The CDR3 spells CASSLVTGGPEAFF. CDR3 bases: TGTGCCAGCAGCTTGGTCACGGGGGGGCCTGAAGCTTTCTTT.

In this sample, this clone turned up once. The V gene is TRBV7-6, the J gene TRBJ2-2; D call uncertain. Germline CDR1 reads SGHVS; CDR2 reads FNYEAQ. V was trimmed by 0 bases and J by 6 bases, leaving 8 bases between them. CDR3 length equals 14 residues. CDR3 sequence: CASSLAFGAGELFF. In DNA, the CDR3 is TGTGCCAGCAGCTTAGCTTTTGGAGCCGGGGAGCTGTTTTTT. The whole variable domain, filled in from reference TRBV7-6 and TRBJ2-2, reads GAGVSQSPRYKVTKRGQDVALRCDPISGHVSLYWYRQALGQGPEFLTYFNYEAQQDKSGLPNDRFSAERPEGSISTLTIQRTEQRDSAMYRCASSLAFGAGELFFGEGSRLTVL.

This clone was seen only a few times. The chain links TRBV6-5 to TRBJ1-1; D gene unclear. The V end was cut by 6 bases, the J end by 9 bases, with 11 bases between. The CDR3 is 11 amino acids. Per the germline V gene, CDR1 is MNHEY and CDR2 is SVGAGI. This chain's CDR3 is CASSLSGQAFF. CDR3 DNA sequence: TGTGCCAGCAGCCTTTCCGGGCAAGCTTTCTTT.

The genes are TRBV5-4 and TRBJ1-2, with D possibly TRBD1 on 5 matching bases. Germline CDR1 and CDR2: SGHNT and YYREEE (reference sequence). V lost 0 bases, J lost 3 bases, and 9 bases lay in between. The CDR3 is made up of 14 amino acids. CDR3 DNA: TGTGCCAGCAGCTTGGTGGGGACGGACTATGGCTACACCTTC. The encoded protein is CASSLVGTDYGYTF.

The chain links TRBV7-9 to TRBJ1-1; the D gene is possibly TRBD1 (5 bases). CDR3 length: 14 residues. Germline CDR1 SEHNR, CDR2 FQNEAQ (reference sequence). Trimming pared 3 bases from V and 1 base from J, leaving 9 bases between. Written as DNA, the CDR3 is TGTGCCAGCAGCTTGGAAGGGACGAACACTGAAGCTTTCTTT. Amino acid sequence: CASSLEGTNTEAFF.

J is TRBJ1-1 and V is TRBV6-1; D possibly corresponds to TRBD1 (6 bases). Trimming pared 5 bases from V and 6 bases from J, leaving 10 bases between. The CDR3 sequence is 12 residues long. Germline CDR1 reads MNHNS; CDR2 reads SASEGT. CDR3 in amino acids: CASSPTGPEAFF. The CDR3 DNA reads TGTGCCAGCAGTCCAACAGGGCCTGAAGCTTTCTTT.

This chain uses TRBV2 with TRBJ2-7, with 8 bases matching TRBD2. J lost 2 bases, V lost 7 bases, and 1 base had no gene match. Germline V CDR1 and CDR2: SNHLY, FYNNEI. There are 12 residues in the CDR3. CDR3 sequence: CASTGGAYEQYF. CDR3 DNA sequence: TGTGCCAGCACCGGGGGGGCCTACGAGCAGTACTTC. Full variable domain (missing parts from reference TRBV2 and TRBJ2-7): EPEVTQTPSHQVTQMGQEVILRCVPISNHLYFYWYRQILGQKVEFLVSFYNNEISEKSEIFDDQFSVERPDGSNFTLKIRSTKLEDSAMYFCASTGGAYEQYFGPGTRLTVT.

The chain links TRBV5-1 to TRBJ1-2; 7 bases line up with TRBD1. The CDR3 extends over 16 amino acids. Germline values: CDR1 SGHRS, CDR2 YFSETQ. V shed 3 bases, J shed 4 bases, and the junction held 12 bases outside the gene matches. The CDR3 region has the DNA TGCGCCAGCAGCTCCATGCCGGGACAGAATCTCTATGGCTACACCTTC. It specifies CASSSMPGQNLYGYTF.

This chain links TRBV14 with TRBJ1-1, with 8 bases that match TRBD1. V lost 4 bases and J lost 4; bases outside the gene matches: 5. Germline V gene data show CDR1 as SGHDN and CDR2 as FVKESK. This CDR3 contains 14 residues. The DNA of the CDR3 is TGTGCCAGCAGCCTTCTAGACAGGGGCACTGAAGCTTTCTTT. This sequence encodes CASSLLDRGTEAFF.

The CDR3 is CASSITGTSGAHTF. The DNA of the CDR3 is TGTGCCAGTAGTATAACGGGCACCTCGGGGGCCCACACCTTC. The chain joins TRBV19 to TRBJ1-2; D possibly corresponds to TRBD1 (6 bases). Germline V gene sequence: CDR1 LNHDA, CDR2 SQIVND (reference sequence). Deletions cut 2 bases from V and 12 bases from J, with 19 bases between. The CDR3 is made up of 14 amino acids. Variable domain in full (rest from reference TRBV19 and TRBJ1-2): DGGITQSPKYLFRKEGQNVTLSCEQNLNHDAMYWYRQDPGQGLRLIYYSQIVNDFQKGDIAEGYSVSREKKESFPLTVTSAQKNPTAFYLCASSITGTSGAHTFGSGTRLTVV.

This clone came up a few times. This chain connects TRBV18 to TRBJ1-1; 9 bases line up with TRBD1. V shed 3 bases and J 6 bases; nucleotides not matched to a gene: 8. CDR3 length: 15 residues. Germline V gives CDR1 KGHSH, CDR2 LQKENI. The CDR3 DNA follows: TGTGCCAGCTCACCGGGACAGGGTGTGAGGGCTGAAGCTTTCTTT. This codes for CASSPGQGVRAEAFF.